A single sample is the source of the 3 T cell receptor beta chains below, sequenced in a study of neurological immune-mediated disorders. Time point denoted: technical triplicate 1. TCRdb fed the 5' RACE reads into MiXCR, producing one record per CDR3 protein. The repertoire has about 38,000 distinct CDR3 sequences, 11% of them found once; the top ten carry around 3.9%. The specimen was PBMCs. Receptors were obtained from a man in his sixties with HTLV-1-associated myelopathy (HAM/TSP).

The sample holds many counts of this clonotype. The DNA of the CDR3 is TGTGCCAGCAGTTACGGCGGGTACGACAATGAGCAGTTCTTC. This sequence encodes CASSYGGYDNEQFF. The rearrangement uses TRBV6-5 and TRBJ2-1; a possible D gene is TRBD2 (5 bases). The V gene's germline CDR1 is MNHEY and CDR2 SVGAGI. The CDR3 loop spans 14 amino acids. Trimming shortened V by 2 bases and J by 5 bases, and 10 bases separated the two germline ends.

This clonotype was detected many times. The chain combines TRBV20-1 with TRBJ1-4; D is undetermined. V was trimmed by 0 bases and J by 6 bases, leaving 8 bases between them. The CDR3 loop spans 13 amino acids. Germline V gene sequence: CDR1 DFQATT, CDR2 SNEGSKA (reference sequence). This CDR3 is CSAREGRDEKLFF. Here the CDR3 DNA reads TGCAGTGCTAGAGAGGGAAGGGATGAAAAACTGTTTTTT.

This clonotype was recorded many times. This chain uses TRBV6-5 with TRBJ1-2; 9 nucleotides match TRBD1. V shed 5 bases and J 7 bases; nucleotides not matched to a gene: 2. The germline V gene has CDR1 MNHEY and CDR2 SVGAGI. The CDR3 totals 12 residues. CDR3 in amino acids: CASSKDRGGYTF. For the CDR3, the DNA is TGTGCCAGCAGTAAGGACAGGGGTGGCTACACCTTC.